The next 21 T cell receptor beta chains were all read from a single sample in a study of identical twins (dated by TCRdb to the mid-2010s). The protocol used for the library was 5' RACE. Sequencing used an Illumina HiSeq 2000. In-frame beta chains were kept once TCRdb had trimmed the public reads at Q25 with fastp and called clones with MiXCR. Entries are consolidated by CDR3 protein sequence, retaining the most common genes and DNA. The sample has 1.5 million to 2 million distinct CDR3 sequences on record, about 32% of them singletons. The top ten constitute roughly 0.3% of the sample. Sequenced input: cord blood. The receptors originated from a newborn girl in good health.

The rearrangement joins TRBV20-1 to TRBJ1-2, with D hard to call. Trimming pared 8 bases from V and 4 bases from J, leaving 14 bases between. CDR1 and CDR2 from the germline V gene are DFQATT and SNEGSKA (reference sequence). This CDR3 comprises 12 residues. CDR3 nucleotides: TGCAGTCAACTCCCCTTTAGCTATGGCTACACCTTC. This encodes CSQLPFSYGYTF.

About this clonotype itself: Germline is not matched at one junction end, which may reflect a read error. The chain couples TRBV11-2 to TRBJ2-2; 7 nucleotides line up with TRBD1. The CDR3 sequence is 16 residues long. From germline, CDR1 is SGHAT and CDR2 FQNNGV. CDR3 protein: CASGFPPNRGNGELFF. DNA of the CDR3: TGTGCCAGCGGCTTCCCACCTAACAGGGGTAACGGGGAGCTGTTTTTT.

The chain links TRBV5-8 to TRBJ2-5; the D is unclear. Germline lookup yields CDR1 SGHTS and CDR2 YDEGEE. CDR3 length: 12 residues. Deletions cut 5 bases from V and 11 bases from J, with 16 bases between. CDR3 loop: CASRSRRDEQYF. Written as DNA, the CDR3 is TGTGCCAGCAGATCTCGACGTGATGAGCAGTACTTC. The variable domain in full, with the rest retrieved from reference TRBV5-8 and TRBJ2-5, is EAGVTQSPTHLIKTRGQQATLRCSPISGHTSVYWYQQALGLGLQFLLWYDEGEERNRGNFPPRFSGRQFPNYSSELNVNALELEDSALYLCASRSRRDEQYFGPGTRLLVL.

The CDR3 coding sequence is TGTGCCAGCAGTTGGGTAGCGGGGGGGCCCTACGAGCAGTACTTC. Translated: CASSWVAGGPYEQYF. This chain uses TRBV12-3 or TRBV12-4 with TRBJ2-7; TRBD2 matches at 11 bases. Germline trimming cut 4 bases from V and 2 bases from J; bases unmatched to any gene: 4. CDR3 length equals 15 residues.

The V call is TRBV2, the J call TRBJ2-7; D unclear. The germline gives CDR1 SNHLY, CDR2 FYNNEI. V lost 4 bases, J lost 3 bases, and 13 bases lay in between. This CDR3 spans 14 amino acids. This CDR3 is CASSVPPNFYEQYF. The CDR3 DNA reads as TGTGCCAGCAGTGTCCCCCCAAACTTCTACGAGCAGTACTTC.

The CDR3 protein is CASSYSEGRAFF. In DNA form, the CDR3 reads TGTGCCAGCAGTTACTCGGAGGGTAGGGCTTTCTTT. The chain uses TRBV6-6 and TRBJ1-1, with D unresolved. Germline V gene lookup returns CDR1 MNHNY and CDR2 SVGAGI (reference sequence). CDR3 length: 12 amino acids. V was pared by 0 bases and J by 11 bases, with 10 bases between.

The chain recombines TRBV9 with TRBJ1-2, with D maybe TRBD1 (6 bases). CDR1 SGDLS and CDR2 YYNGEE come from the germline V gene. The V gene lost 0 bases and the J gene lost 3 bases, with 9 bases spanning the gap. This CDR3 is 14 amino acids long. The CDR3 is CASSVADRYYGYTF. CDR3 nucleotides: TGTGCCAGCAGCGTAGCGGACAGATACTATGGCTACACCTTC.

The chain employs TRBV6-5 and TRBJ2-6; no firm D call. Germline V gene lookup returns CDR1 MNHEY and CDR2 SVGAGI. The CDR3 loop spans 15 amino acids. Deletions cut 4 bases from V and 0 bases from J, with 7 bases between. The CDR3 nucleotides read TGTGCCAGCAGTTCTTGGCGCTCTGGGGCCAACGTCCTGACTTTC. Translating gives CASSSWRSGANVLTF.

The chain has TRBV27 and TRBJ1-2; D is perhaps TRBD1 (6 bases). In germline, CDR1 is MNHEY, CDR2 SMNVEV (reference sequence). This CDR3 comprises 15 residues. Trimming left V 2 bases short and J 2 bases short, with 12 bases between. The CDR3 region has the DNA TGTGCCAGCAGTTTACGGGGGGCTATGAACTATGGCTACACCTTC. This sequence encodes CASSLRGAMNYGYTF.

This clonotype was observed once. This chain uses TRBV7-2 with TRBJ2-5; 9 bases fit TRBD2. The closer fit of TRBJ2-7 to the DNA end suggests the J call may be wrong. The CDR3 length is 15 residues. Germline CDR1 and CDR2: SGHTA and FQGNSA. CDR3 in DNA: TGTGCCAGCAGCTTAATGCTAGCGGGGACCCACGAGCAGTACTTC. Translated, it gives CASSLMLAGTHEQYF.

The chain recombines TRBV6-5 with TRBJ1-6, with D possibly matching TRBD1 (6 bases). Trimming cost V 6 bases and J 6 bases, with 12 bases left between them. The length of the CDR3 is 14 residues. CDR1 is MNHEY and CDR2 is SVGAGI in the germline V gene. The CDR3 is CASRDTGSNSPLHF. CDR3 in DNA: TGTGCCAGCAGAGATACAGGGAGTAATTCACCCCTCCACTTT.

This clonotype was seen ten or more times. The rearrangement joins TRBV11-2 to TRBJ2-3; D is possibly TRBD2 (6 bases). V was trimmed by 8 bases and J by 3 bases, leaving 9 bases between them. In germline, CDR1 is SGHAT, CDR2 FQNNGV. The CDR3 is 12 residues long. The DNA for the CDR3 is TGTGCCAGCCGGGAGTTGACAGATACGCAGTATTTT. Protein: CASRELTDTQYF.

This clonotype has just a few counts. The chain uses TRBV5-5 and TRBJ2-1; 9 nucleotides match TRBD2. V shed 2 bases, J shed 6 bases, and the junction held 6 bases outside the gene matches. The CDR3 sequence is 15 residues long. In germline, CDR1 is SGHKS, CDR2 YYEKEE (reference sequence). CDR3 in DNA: TGTGCCAGCAGCTTCGTCTCGCGGGGGGGCAATGAGCAGTTCTTC. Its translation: CASSFVSRGGNEQFF. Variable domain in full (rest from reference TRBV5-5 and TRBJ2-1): DAGVTQSPTHLIKTRGQQVTLRCSPISGHKSVSWYQQVLGQGPQFIFQYYEKEERGRGNFPDRFSARQFPNYSSELNVNALLLGDSALYLCASSFVSRGGNEQFFGPGTRLTVL.

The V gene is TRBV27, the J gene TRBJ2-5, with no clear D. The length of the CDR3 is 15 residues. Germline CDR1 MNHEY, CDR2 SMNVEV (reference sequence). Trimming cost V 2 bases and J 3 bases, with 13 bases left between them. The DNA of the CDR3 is TGTGCCAGCAGTTTAGGTCGCAGGTTAGAAGAGACCCAGTACTTC. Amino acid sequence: CASSLGRRLEETQYF.

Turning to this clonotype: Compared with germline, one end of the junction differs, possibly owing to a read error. The CDR3 loop reads CASSQDRGNSPPHF. CDR3 nucleotide sequence: TGCGCCAGCAGCCAGGACAGGGGTAATTCACCCCCCCACTTT. This chain uses TRBV5-1 with TRBJ1-6; 9 bases map to TRBD1. The CDR3 is 14 residues long. CDR1 is SGHRS, CDR2 YFSETQ, per germline.

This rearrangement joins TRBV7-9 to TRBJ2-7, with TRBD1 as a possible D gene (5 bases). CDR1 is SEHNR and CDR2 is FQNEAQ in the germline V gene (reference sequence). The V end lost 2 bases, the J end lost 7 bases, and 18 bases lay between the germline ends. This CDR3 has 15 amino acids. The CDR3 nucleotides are TGTGCCAGCAGCTTAAGGACGGACCCCAAGGGGGAGCAGTACTTC. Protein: CASSLRTDPKGEQYF. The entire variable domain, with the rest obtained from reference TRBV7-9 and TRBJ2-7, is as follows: DTGVSQNPRHKITKRGQNVTFRCDPISEHNRLYWYRQTLGQGPEFLTYFQNEAQLEKSRLLSDRFSAERPKGSFSTLEIQRTEQGDSAMYLCASSLRTDPKGEQYFGPGTRLTVT.

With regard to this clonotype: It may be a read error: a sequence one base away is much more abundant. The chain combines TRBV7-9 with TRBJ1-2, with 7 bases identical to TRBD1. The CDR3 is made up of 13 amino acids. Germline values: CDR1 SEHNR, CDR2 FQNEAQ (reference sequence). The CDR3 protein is CVSLMTGNYGYTF. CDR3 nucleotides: TGTGTCAGTCTTATGACAGGGAACTATGGCTACACCTTC. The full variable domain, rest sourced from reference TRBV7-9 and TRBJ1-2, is DTGVSQNPRHKITKRGQNVTFRCDPISEHNRLYWYRQTLGQGPEFLTYFQNEAQLEKSRLLSDRFSAERPKGSFSTLEIQRTEQGDSAMYLCVSLMTGNYGYTFGSGTRLTVV.

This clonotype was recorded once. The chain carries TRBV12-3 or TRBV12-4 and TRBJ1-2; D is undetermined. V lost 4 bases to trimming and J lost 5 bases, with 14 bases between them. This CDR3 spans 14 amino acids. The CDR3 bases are TGTGCCAGCAGTTATGGGCAATTCGTTTATGGCTACACCTTC. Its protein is CASSYGQFVYGYTF.

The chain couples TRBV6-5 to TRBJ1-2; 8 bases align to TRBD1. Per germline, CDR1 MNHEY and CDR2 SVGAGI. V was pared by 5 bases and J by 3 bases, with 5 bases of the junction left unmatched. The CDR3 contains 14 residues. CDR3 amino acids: CASSTQGGDYGYTF. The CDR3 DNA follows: TGTGCCAGCAGTACACAGGGGGGGGACTATGGCTACACCTTC.

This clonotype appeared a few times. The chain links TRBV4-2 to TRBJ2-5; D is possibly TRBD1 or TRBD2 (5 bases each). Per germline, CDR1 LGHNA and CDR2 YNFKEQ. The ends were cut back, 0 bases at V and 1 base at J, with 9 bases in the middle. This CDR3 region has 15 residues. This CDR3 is CASSQEWGFQETQYF. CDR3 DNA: TGTGCCAGCAGCCAAGAATGGGGGTTCCAAGAGACCCAGTACTTC.

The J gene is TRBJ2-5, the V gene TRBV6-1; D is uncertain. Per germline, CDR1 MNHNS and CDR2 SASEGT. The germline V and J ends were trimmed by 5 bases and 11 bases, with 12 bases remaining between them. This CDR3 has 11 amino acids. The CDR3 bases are TGTGCCAGCAGTCCGGTCATAGAGCAGTACTTC. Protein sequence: CASSPVIEQYF.